This T cell receptor (beta chain) was profiled in a study of control samples from healthy donors and cancer patients (dated by TCRdb to between 2020 and 2021). Receptor libraries were prepared by the immunoSEQ multiplex PCR assay. Drawn from immuneACCESS, this table holds only the in-frame rearrangements with V and J called that TCRdb kept. Clones are partly lost; checked studies trace under half to an unresolved V gene and leave the rest unexplained. The sample has 150,000 to 180,000 clones on record, about 94% of them singletons. Clones ranked in the top ten supply around 2.4% of the sample. Notes on this clone: The specificity of this receptor is unknown. No base-level quality is on record; no much larger clone is a single base apart.

The TCR was taken from a man aged 45-60 years in good health. Sequenced material: blood.

The sequence in DNA is TGTGCCAGCTCCCCCGAAGGGGGGGGGTTGAACACTGAAGCTTTCTTT. Its product reads: CASSPEGGGLNTEAFF. This sequence uses TRBV18 and TRBJ1-1, with TRBD1 tentatively as D gene (6 bases match). From the cysteine up to the phenylalanine, the CDR3 has a length of 16 residues. CDR3 DNA is the only sequence kept; it has 48 bases, read in frame from the first base. V was cut back by 6 bases and J by 0 bases, leaving a gap of 17 bases between them. Sequences KGHSH (CDR1) and LQKENI (CDR2) are obtained from the germline V gene.